One and the same sample provided the 19 T cell receptor beta chains below, sequenced in a study of blood T cell repertoires in COVID-19 (dated by TCRdb to the early 2020s). Library prep was done by the immunoSEQ multiplex PCR assay. This is the immuneACCESS table as TCRdb keeps it, with only in-frame sequences that have V and J called. A part of the clones is gone; compared with another copy, unresolved V genes explain less than half, and the rest is unexplained. Across this sample there are about 140,000 clones, with approximately 89% seen only once. The ten largest clones take up 1.5% to 2% of the sample. Sequencing used peripheral blood. The receptors were gathered from a human donor in a cohort sampled during active COVID-19.

The V gene is TRBV6-5, the J gene TRBJ1-2; a possible D gene is TRBD1 (6 bases). The CDR3 length is 15 residues. In germline, CDR1 is MNHEY, CDR2 SVGAGI. V was cut by 6 bases and J by 0 bases, with 14 bases left in between. CDR3 in amino acids: CASRRTGLANYGYTF. For the CDR3, the DNA is TGTGCCAGCAGAAGAACAGGGTTAGCTAACTATGGCTACACCTTC.

The rearrangement uses TRBV4-1 and TRBJ1-2, with TRBD1 identical over 10 bases. Losses at the gene ends were 6 bases for V and 4 bases for J; bases not matched to a gene: 11. The CDR3 has 16 amino acids. Germline CDR1 and CDR2: MGHRA and YSYEKL. The CDR3 region is CASSRGPGQGFYGYTF. CDR3 bases: TGCGCCAGCAGTCGAGGCCCGGGACAGGGGTTCTATGGCTACACCTTC.

The rearrangement uses TRBV5-1 and TRBJ2-5; 8 bases match TRBD1. The CDR3 length is 17 residues. J gave up 5 bases and V 2 bases, and 14 bases lay outside the gene matches. CDR1 and CDR2 from the germline V gene are SGHRS and YFSETQ. DNA of the CDR3: TGCGCCAGCAGCTTCGACAGGGGCGCGGGTTTTGGGGAGACCCAGTACTTC. Amino acid sequence: CASSFDRGAGFGETQYF.

The chain carries TRBV6-2 or TRBV6-3 and TRBJ1-2; D might be TRBD1 (5 bases). CDR3 length equals 15 residues. Trimming shortened V by 7 bases and J by 0 bases, and 15 bases separated the two germline ends. The germline V gene encodes CDR1 MNHEY and CDR2 SVGEGT. The DNA for the CDR3 is TGTGCCAGCACCCCATGGGGCGGATCTAACTATGGCTACACCTTC. Translated, it gives CASTPWGGSNYGYTF.

The chain couples TRBV5-1 to TRBJ1-4; 7 bases map to TRBD1. This CDR3 spans 15 amino acids. The V gene end was trimmed by 3 bases and the J gene end by 8 bases; junction bases not matched to a gene: 10. Germline lookup yields CDR1 SGHRS and CDR2 YFSETQ. The CDR3 DNA is TGCGCCAGCAGCTACTCGGGAGGGGGCAACGAAAAACTGTTTTTT. Encoded protein: CASSYSGGGNEKLFF.

The CDR3 nucleotides read TGTGCCAGCGGACGGGCTTGGGGCGAAAAACTGTTTTTT. As protein: CASGRAWGEKLFF. J is TRBJ1-4 and V is TRBV5-6; possibly TRBD1 for D (5 bases). The germline V and J ends were trimmed by 7 bases and 8 bases, with 15 bases remaining between them. Per the germline V gene, CDR1 is SGHDT and CDR2 is YYEEEE. This CDR3 has 13 residues.

This clone was observed a handful of times. The chain uses TRBV11-2 and TRBJ2-7; 7 bases line up with TRBD1. Per germline, CDR1 SGHAT and CDR2 FQNNGV. V lost 1 base, J lost 0 bases, and 12 bases stayed unmatched. This CDR3 has 18 residues. CDR3 nucleotides: TGTGCCAGCAGCTTAGTCAACCGCGCCAAGGGGGCCTCCTACGAGCAGTACTTC. It yields the protein CASSLVNRAKGASYEQYF.

The gene calls are TRBV9 and TRBJ2-2, with 7 bases that match TRBD1. The CDR3 totals 15 residues. V trimming: 3 bases; J trimming: 3 bases; junction bases outside the gene matches: 5. Looked up from germline, CDR1 is SGDLS and CDR2 is YYNGEE. The DNA for the CDR3 is TGTGCCAGCAGCGACAGGGGTTCGGACACCGGGGAGCTGTTTTTT. This encodes CASSDRGSDTGELFF.

The chain uses TRBV4-2 and TRBJ2-3, with a tentative D call TRBD1 (6 bases). Germline CDR1 and CDR2: LGHNA and YNFKEQ. The V and J ends lost 4 bases and 4 bases respectively, with 18 bases between them. This CDR3 has 16 amino acids. For the CDR3, the DNA is TGTGCCAGCAGCCCCTGGACAGCCGAGGGGGCAGATACGCAGTATTTT. The encoded protein is CASSPWTAEGADTQYF.

The rearrangement joins TRBV7-2 to TRBJ1-5; tentatively, D is TRBD1 (6 bases). Germline loops: CDR1 SGHTA, CDR2 FQGNSA. Trimming removed 4 bases from V and 1 base from J, with 11 bases in between. There are 15 residues in the CDR3. The CDR3 loop is CASSSRGVSNQPQHF. CDR3 in DNA: TGTGCCAGCAGCTCCAGGGGTGTGAGCAATCAGCCCCAGCATTTT.

This chain links TRBV5-1 with TRBJ1-5; 8 bases are shared with TRBD1. CDR1 and CDR2 (germline): SGHRS, YFSETQ. The CDR3 is made up of 17 amino acids. V was clipped by 0 bases and J by 3 bases; unmatched bases: 8. CDR3 region: CASSLVFRTGNNQPQHF. The CDR3 coding sequence is TGCGCCAGCAGCTTGGTGTTCCGGACAGGGAACAATCAGCCCCAGCATTTT. The complete variable domain, with remaining parts taken from reference TRBV5-1 and TRBJ1-5, reads KAGVTQTPRYLIKTRGQQVTLSCSPISGHRSVSWYQQTPGQGLQFLFEYFSETQRNKGNFPGRFSGRQFSNSRSEMNVSTLELGDSALYLCASSLVFRTGNNQPQHFGDGTRLSIL.

This rearrangement joins TRBV12-3 or TRBV12-4 to TRBJ1-4; D is uncertain. The V end was cut by 3 bases, the J end by 7 bases, with 9 bases between. The length of the CDR3 is 13 residues. The CDR3 nucleotides are TGTGCCAGCAGTTTTATCGGTGGTGAAAAACTGTTTTTT. This translates into CASSFIGGEKLFF.

This chain uses TRBV18 with TRBJ1-1; 8 bases agree with TRBD1. V shed 6 bases, J shed 2 bases, and the junction held 17 bases outside the gene matches. The CDR3 covers 18 residues. CDR1 is KGHSH, CDR2 LQKENI, per germline. This CDR3 is CASSLRGQGDGFNTEAFF. In DNA, the CDR3 is TGTGCCAGCTCTCTGAGAGGACAGGGCGACGGTTTCAACACTGAAGCTTTCTTT.

V and J are TRBV9 and TRBJ1-2; no clear D. The CDR3 covers 14 residues. Trimming stripped 7 bases from V and 3 bases from J, with 16 bases between. Germline values: CDR1 SGDLS, CDR2 YYNGEE. The CDR3 reads CASSPSGRDYGYTF. The CDR3 DNA is TGTGCCAGCTCCCCTTCCGGGCGGGACTATGGCTACACCTTC.

The rearrangement joins TRBV15 to TRBJ1-2; TRBD1 might be the D (5 bases). This CDR3 has 14 residues. The germline gives CDR1 LNHNV, CDR2 YYDKDF (reference sequence). V was shortened by 0 bases and J by 5 bases, with 10 bases between the two germline ends. This CDR3 reads CATSRDAGVYGYTF. The CDR3 nucleotides are TGTGCCACCAGCAGAGATGCGGGGGTTTATGGCTACACCTTC.

This clone was recorded a few times. The chain has TRBV10-3 and TRBJ1-5; TRBD1 matches at 7 bases. The V segment lost 6 bases and the J segment 1 base; nucleotides outside the gene matches: 3. Per germline, CDR1 ENHRY and CDR2 SYGVKD. The CDR3 contains 14 residues. The CDR3 sequence: CAISEQGSNQPQHF. CDR3 in DNA: TGTGCCATCAGCGAACAGGGGAGCAATCAGCCCCAGCATTTT.

The CDR3 DNA follows: TGTGCCAGCAGCCGACTAGGGGTTACCCAAGAGACCCAGTACTTC. Translation gives CASSRLGVTQETQYF. The chain joins TRBV9 to TRBJ2-5; TRBD2 is a possible D gene (6 bases). This CDR3 is built from 15 residues. V was shortened by 4 bases and J by 1 base, with 14 bases between the two germline ends. In germline, CDR1 is SGDLS, CDR2 YYNGEE.

This clone was counted only a few times. This sequence joins TRBV3-1 (or the pseudogene TRBV3-2) and TRBJ1-6; D call uncertain. Germline CDR1 is LGHDT and CDR2 is YNNKEL (reference sequence). This CDR3 comprises 15 residues. Trimming cost V 0 bases and J 9 bases, with 12 bases left between them. The CDR3 DNA is TGTGCCAGCAGCCAAGAAATGACTCGGAGTTCACCCCTCCACTTT. It yields the protein CASSQEMTRSSPLHF.

J is TRBJ2-7 and V is TRBV7-8, with D perhaps matching TRBD1 (6 bases). Germline lookup yields CDR1 SGHVS and CDR2 FQNEAQ. V lost 5 bases to trimming and J lost 0 bases, with 17 bases between them. The CDR3 runs 16 residues. The CDR3 spells CASSPGVGQGSYEQYF. CDR3 bases: TGTGCCAGCAGCCCAGGGGTGGGGCAGGGCTCCTACGAGCAGTACTTC.